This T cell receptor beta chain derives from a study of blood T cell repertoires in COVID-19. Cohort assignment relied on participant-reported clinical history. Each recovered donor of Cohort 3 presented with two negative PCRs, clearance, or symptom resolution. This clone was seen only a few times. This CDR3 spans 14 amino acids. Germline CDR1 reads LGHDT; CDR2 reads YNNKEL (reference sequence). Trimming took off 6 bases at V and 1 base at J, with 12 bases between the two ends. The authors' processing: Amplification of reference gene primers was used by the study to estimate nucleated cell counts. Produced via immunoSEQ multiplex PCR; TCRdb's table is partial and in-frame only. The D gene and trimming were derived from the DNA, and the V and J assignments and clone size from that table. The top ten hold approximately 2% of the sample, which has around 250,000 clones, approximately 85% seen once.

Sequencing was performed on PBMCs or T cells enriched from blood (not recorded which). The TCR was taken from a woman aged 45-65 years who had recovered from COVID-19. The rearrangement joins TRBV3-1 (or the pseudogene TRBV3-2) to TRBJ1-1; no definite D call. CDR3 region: CASSLGVPNTEAFF. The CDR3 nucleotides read TGTGCCAGCAGTCTCGGGGTACCGAACACTGAAGCTTTCTTT.